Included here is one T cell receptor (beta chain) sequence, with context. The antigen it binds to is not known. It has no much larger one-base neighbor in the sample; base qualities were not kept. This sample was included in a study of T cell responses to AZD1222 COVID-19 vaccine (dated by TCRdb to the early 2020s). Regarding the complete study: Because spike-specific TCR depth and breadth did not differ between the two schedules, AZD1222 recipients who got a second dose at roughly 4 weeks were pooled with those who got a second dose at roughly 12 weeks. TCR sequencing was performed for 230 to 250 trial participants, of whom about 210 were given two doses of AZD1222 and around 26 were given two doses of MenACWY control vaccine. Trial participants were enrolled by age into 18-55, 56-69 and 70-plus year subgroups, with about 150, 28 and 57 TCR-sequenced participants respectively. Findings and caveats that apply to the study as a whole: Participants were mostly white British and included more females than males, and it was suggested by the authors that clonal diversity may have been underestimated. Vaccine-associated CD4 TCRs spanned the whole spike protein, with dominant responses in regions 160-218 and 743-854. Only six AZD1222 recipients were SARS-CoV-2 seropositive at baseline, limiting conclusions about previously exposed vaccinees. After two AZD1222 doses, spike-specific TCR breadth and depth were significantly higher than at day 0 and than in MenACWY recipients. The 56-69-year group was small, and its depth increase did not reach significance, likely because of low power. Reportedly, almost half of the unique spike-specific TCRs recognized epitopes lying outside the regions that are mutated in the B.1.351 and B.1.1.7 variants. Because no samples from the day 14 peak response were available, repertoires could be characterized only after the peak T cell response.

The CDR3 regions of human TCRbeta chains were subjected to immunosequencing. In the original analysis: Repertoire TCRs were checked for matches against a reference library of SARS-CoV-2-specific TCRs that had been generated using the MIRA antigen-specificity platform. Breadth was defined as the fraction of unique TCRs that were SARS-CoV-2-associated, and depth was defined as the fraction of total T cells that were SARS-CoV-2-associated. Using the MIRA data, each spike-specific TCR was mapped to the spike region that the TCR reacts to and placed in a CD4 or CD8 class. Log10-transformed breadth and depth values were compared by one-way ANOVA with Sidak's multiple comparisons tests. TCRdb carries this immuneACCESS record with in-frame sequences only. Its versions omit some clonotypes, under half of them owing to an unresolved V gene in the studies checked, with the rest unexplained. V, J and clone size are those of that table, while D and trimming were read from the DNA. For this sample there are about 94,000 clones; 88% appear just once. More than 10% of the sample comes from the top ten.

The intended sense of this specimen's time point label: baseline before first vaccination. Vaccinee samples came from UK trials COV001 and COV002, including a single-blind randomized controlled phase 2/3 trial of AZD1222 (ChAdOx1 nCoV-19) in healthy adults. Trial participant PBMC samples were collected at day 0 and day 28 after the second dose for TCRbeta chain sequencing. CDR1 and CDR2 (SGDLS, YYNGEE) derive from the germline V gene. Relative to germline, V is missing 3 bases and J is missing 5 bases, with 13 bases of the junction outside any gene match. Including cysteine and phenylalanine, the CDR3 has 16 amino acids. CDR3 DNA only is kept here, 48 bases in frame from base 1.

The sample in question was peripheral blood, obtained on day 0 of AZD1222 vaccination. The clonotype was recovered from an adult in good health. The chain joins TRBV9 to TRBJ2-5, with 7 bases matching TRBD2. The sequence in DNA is TGTGCCAGCAGCGCACTTCAGGGACTATCGGGCGAGACCCAGTACTTC. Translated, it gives CASSALQGLSGETQYF.